This entry describes one TCR beta chain. The ends were cut back, 0 bases at V and 7 bases at J, with 11 bases in the middle. Germline CDR1 is SGDLS and CDR2 is YYNGEE. This CDR3 is 15 amino acids long. This record belongs to a study of blood T cell repertoires in COVID-19. Study in general: Both acute and convalescent COVID-19 samples were obtained from the United States, Italy and Spain. Nucleic acid was either cDNA or gDNA, and it came from T cells, B-cell-depleted T cells, or PBMCs.

Source study methods: Quantification of nucleated cells was approximated via reference gene primer amplification. Measured with immunoSEQ multiplex PCR; TCRdb has only the in-frame clones, and not every one. The D gene and trimming were derived from the DNA, and the V and J assignments and clone size from that table. The sample contains under 350,000 clones, roughly 89% of which appear only once. This TCR was sampled from a woman younger than 45 with COVID-19, enrolled during active disease. The material sequenced was peripheral blood. The gene calls are TRBV9 and TRBJ1-6; D not certain. The CDR3 DNA is TGTGCCAGCAGCGTAGCTCCCTCCCCGAATTCACCCCTCCACTTT. Amino acid sequence: CASSVAPSPNSPLHF.